This paragraph reports one T cell receptor beta chain. Under the authors' procedure: By means of reference gene primer amplification, nucleated cell counts were estimated. Only in-frame clones appear in the TCRdb table, and some are missing; sequencing was by immunoSEQ multiplex PCR. Clone size and the V and J calls come from that table; the DNA yielded D and trimming. The sample has about 75,000 clones; about 87% are singletons. Germline CDR1 SGHVS, CDR2 FQNEAQ. The CDR3 is 13 residues long. Between the trimmed V and J ends, which lost 5 bases and 3 bases, there was a span of 10 bases. This entry belongs to a study of blood T cell repertoires in COVID-19. In the study overall: Donors in the United States, Italy and Spain gave samples during acute or convalescent COVID-19.

The material sequenced was peripheral blood. The chain recombines TRBV7-8 with TRBJ1-2; D may be TRBD1 (5 bases). The TCR was taken from a human donor in a cohort sampled during active COVID-19. In DNA form, the CDR3 reads TGTGCCAGCAGCCCCCAGGGTTACTATGGCTACACCTTC. As protein: CASSPQGYYGYTF.